This T cell receptor beta chain was sequenced in a study of blood T cell repertoires in COVID-19. The CDR3 covers 16 residues. V was trimmed by 4 bases and J by 6 bases, leaving 17 bases between them. Per germline, CDR1 KGHDR and CDR2 SFDVKD. Only one count was recorded for this clone. Sequenced by immunoSEQ multiplex PCR; TCRdb stores in-frame clones only, minus some. The sample includes 20,000 to 25,000 clones, approximately 91% of them seen just once. The sequence was collected from a woman in her 70s with active COVID-19. The chain is built from TRBV24-1 and TRBJ1-4, with D maybe TRBD1 (5 bases). Material for sequencing was peripheral blood. The CDR3 nucleotides read TGTGCCACCAGTGACGGGGCGGGACCGGGGGATGAAAAACTGTTTTTT. Translated, it gives CATSDGAGPGDEKLFF.